This T cell receptor (beta chain) was observed in a study of blood T cell repertoires in COVID-19 (dated by TCRdb to about 2020). Describing the broader study: Samples covering the acute and convalescent phases of COVID-19 were provided by collaborators in the United States, Italy and Spain. The material from the prospective study consisted of cDNA or gDNA derived from T cells, B-cell-depleted T cells, or PBMCs. Subjects who had been exposed to COVID-19, were actively infected with it, or had recovered from it provided the deeply sampled blood TCRbeta repertoires that made up the dataset. The repertoires were released in a freely available public database intended as a resource for research on the immune response to SARS-CoV-2. The samples were drawn from two sources: the first 160 participants of the ongoing ImmuneRACE study, and some 1,300 subjects contributed by 6 global collaborators. A de-identified subject ID, COVID-19 status, age in years and sex were almost always included in the sample metadata. Where HLA class I and class II types were available, the types were taken from metadata supplied by the sample provider, not from assay-based typing.

TCRbeta CDR3 regions were amplified from genomic DNA using the immunoSEQ Assay, a bias-controlled multiplex PCR. The paper's data handling went like this. The number of nucleated cells in each sample was estimated from the amplification of reference gene primers within the assay. Sequence reads were collapsed and filtered to measure the absolute abundance of every unique TCRbeta CDR3 rearrangement. For each sample, productive Simpson clonality was calculated as the square root of Simpson's diversity index over productive rearrangements. TCRdb obtained this table from immuneACCESS and retained in-frame rearrangements with V and J assigned. These tables miss some clones; where compared with another copy, unresolved V genes account for less than half of the shortfall, and the remainder is unexplained. V, J and clone size reflect that table, while D and trimming were determined from the DNA. The sample table lists some 240,000 clones, over 80% of them with a count of one. The ten top clones hold about 1.6% of the sample.

A second Seattle source provided samples from volunteer blood donors who had recovered from COVID-19. Whole blood was collected in K2EDTA tubes by collaborating institutions according to the institutions' own protocols. For TCRbeta analysis, collaborators shipped samples in one of three forms: frozen whole blood, isolated PBMCs, or DNA extracted from either of those sample types. Broad study findings and their caveats: How much clinical and demographic metadata was included differed by source and by participant, and the metadata was provided uncurated.

The CDR3 holds 13 amino acids from the cysteine to the phenylalanine. Only CDR3 DNA remains: 39 bases, in frame from the first base. Between the V and J ends, shortened by 7 bases and 3 bases respectively, the junction contains 12 bases. Based on the germline V gene, the CDR1 and CDR2 sequences are SNHLY and FYNNEI. Of note for this clone: Its target antigen remains unknown. Per-base qualities were not stored, and no clone one base away is much larger.

Recombination linked TRBV2 to TRBJ2-5; TRBD1 is a weak D gene call, 6 bases matching. The sequenced material came from peripheral blood. The TCR originated in a middle-aged woman who had recovered from COVID-19. CDR3 sequence: CASKQTGKETQYF. The DNA sequence is TGTGCCAGCAAACAAACAGGGAAAGAGACCCAGTACTTC.